Following are 20 T cell receptor beta chains from one sample sequenced in a study of response to subunit inactivated influenza vaccine. TCRdb reprocessed the RT-PCR reads via MiXCR and lists one record per CDR3 protein. The sample has some 520,000 distinct CDR3 sequences, 15% to 20% seen once. Sequenced material: CD4+ T cells sorted from PBMCs, taken 23 months after vaccination. Source of these receptors: a man between 45 and 75 years old who received an inactivated influenza vaccine.

This clonotype was detected only a few times. The chain is built from TRBV2 and TRBJ2-1, with 12 bases that match TRBD1. Trimming removed 2 bases from V and 14 bases from J; junction bases left unmatched: 4. The CDR3 has 13 amino acids. Looked up from germline, CDR1 is SNHLY and CDR2 is FYNNEI. CDR3 DNA: TGTGCCAGCAGTGAATGGGACAGGGGGCTTGAGTTCTTC. Protein product: CASSEWDRGLEFF.

This clonotype was counted only a few times. The V and J genes are TRBV10-1 and TRBJ2-1; 7 bases line up with TRBD2. Germline CDR1 reads WNHNN; CDR2 reads SYGVQD (reference sequence). The CDR3 totals 16 residues. V lost 0 bases to trimming and J lost 4 bases; unmatched junction nucleotides: 6. The chain's CDR3 is CASSESMGGMYNEQFF. CDR3 nucleotide sequence: TGCGCCAGCAGTGAGTCCATGGGGGGGATGTACAATGAGCAGTTCTTC.

This clonotype was counted ten times or more. The chain employs TRBV12-3 or TRBV12-4 and TRBJ2-1; D is unclear. This CDR3 region has 14 residues. V shed 6 bases and J shed 0 bases, with 9 bases lying between them. CDR3 sequence (DNA): TGTGCCAGCAGAGGTCTGAGCTCCTACAATGAGCAGTTCTTC. It codes for CASRGLSSYNEQFF.

This clonotype has just one count. The J gene is TRBJ2-3, the V gene TRBV20-1; D uncertain. CDR1 is DFQATT and CDR2 is SNEGSKA in the germline V gene (reference sequence). The V end was cut by 4 bases, the J end by 6 bases, with 8 bases between. The CDR3 extends over 11 amino acids. The CDR3 here is CSATPRDTQYF. CDR3 in DNA: TGCAGTGCTACCCCAAGGGATACGCAGTATTTT.

This clonotype was recorded a few times. The chain carries TRBV2 and TRBJ1-2, with a weak D call TRBD1 (5 bases). Germline CDR1 reads SNHLY; CDR2 reads FYNNEI. V was shortened by 1 base and J by 4 bases, with 16 bases between the two germline ends. The CDR3 runs 16 residues. In DNA form, the CDR3 reads TGTGCCAGCAGTGAAGTGTCCGGGACGGGTGTCTATGGCTACACCTTC. Its translation: CASSEVSGTGVYGYTF.

A few counts support this clonotype. V usage is TRBV5-1 and J usage is TRBJ2-5; TRBD1 aligns across 8 bases. The CDR3 loop spans 14 amino acids. With V trimmed by 7 bases and J by 2 bases, 7 bases remained unmatched. Germline lookup yields CDR1 SGHRS and CDR2 YFSETQ. The CDR3 protein is CASGLTGAQETQYF. CDR3 bases: TGCGCCAGCGGACTGACAGGGGCACAAGAGACCCAGTACTTC. Full variable domain (outside the CDR3, taken from reference TRBV5-1 and TRBJ2-5): KAGVTQTPRYLIKTRGQQVTLSCSPISGHRSVSWYQQTPGQGLQFLFEYFSETQRNKGNFPGRFSGRQFSNSRSEMNVSTLELGDSALYLCASGLTGAQETQYFGPGTRLLVL.

Only a few counts were recorded for this clonotype. V is TRBV20-1 and J is TRBJ1-2; 7 bases are shared with TRBD1. CDR3 size: 13 residues. The junction had 7 bases not matched to a gene; V was cut back by 7 bases and J by 2 bases. Germline CDR1 reads DFQATT; CDR2 reads SNEGSKA (reference sequence). The CDR3 here is CSVRDRINYGYTF. The CDR3 region has the DNA TGCAGTGTCAGGGACAGAATAAACTATGGCTACACCTTC.

This clonotype was seen a handful of times. V is TRBV19 and J is TRBJ2-4, with D possibly matching TRBD1 (5 bases). The CDR3 totals 15 residues. Trimming took off 5 bases at V and 3 bases at J, with 14 bases between the two ends. Germline CDR1 LNHDA, CDR2 SQIVND (reference sequence). DNA for the CDR3: TGTGCCAGTAGTGCCAGACAGACCAACAAAAACATTCAGTACTTC. It codes for CASSARQTNKNIQYF.

The rearrangement joins TRBV12-3 or TRBV12-4 to TRBJ2-1, with 7 bases matching TRBD1. V trimming: 7 bases; J trimming: 9 bases; junction bases outside the gene matches: 6. This CDR3 has 12 amino acids. CDR3 coding DNA: TGTGCCAGCACCCGACAGGGTAGTGAGCAGTTCTTC. Amino acid sequence: CASTRQGSEQFF.

This clonotype was seen a handful of times. The gene calls are TRBV20-1 and TRBJ2-5; tentative D call: TRBD1 (5 bases). CDR1 and CDR2 (germline): DFQATT, SNEGSKA (reference sequence). The CDR3 extends over 14 amino acids. Trimming shortened V by 2 bases and J by 4 bases, and 14 bases separated the two germline ends. CDR3 sequence (DNA): TGCAGTGCTAGAATTGGGGCCTCCGCAGAGACCCAGTACTTC. This sequence encodes CSARIGASAETQYF.

The chain combines TRBV12-3 or TRBV12-4 with TRBJ2-3, with 8 bases fitting TRBD2. With V trimmed by 4 bases and J by 1 base, 4 bases remained unmatched. The CDR3 is 15 amino acids. CDR3 protein: CASSSWRGGTDTQYF. The CDR3, as DNA: TGTGCCAGCAGTTCCTGGCGGGGGGGCACAGATACGCAGTATTTT.

This clonotype has only a few counts. This chain uses TRBV20-1 with TRBJ2-3, with D possibly TRBD2 on 5 matching bases. This CDR3 is built from 14 residues. Trimming removed 6 bases from V and 4 bases from J, with 17 bases in between. The germline gives CDR1 DFQATT, CDR2 SNEGSKA (reference sequence). In DNA, the CDR3 is TGCAGTGCCCAGAGGTGGGAGAAGGCAGATACGCAGTATTTT. The encoded protein is CSAQRWEKADTQYF.

The count of this clonotype is one. The chain recombines TRBV19 with TRBJ1-5; unclear D gene. Trimming pared 3 bases from V and 7 bases from J, leaving 13 bases between. This CDR3 contains 14 residues. Germline V gene lookup returns CDR1 LNHDA and CDR2 SQIVND (reference sequence). CDR3 loop: CASSMGSGWQPQHF. The CDR3 region has the DNA TGTGCCAGTAGTATGGGCTCGGGGTGGCAGCCCCAGCATTTT.

The rearrangement joins TRBV24-1 to TRBJ1-1; unclear D gene. The germline gives CDR1 KGHDR, CDR2 SFDVKD. Deletions cut 7 bases from V and 3 bases from J, with 11 bases between. This CDR3 contains 13 residues. The CDR3 reads CATRPGAHTEAFF. CDR3 coding DNA: TGTGCCACCAGACCAGGTGCTCACACTGAAGCTTTCTTT.

The sample holds a few counts of this clonotype. The chain has TRBV29-1 and TRBJ1-4; D is ambiguous. The length of the CDR3 is 13 residues. CDR1 and CDR2 (germline): SQVTM, ANQGSEA. Trimming cost V 6 bases and J 4 bases, with 12 bases left between them. CDR3 DNA sequence: TGCAGCGTCGGCTTCCGGCTTAATGAAAAACTGTTTTTT. Translating gives CSVGFRLNEKLFF. Full variable domain (missing parts from reference TRBV29-1 and TRBJ1-4): SAVISQKPSRDICQRGTSLTIQCQVDSQVTMMFWYRQQPGQSLTLIATANQGSEATYESGFVIDKFPISRPNLTFSTLTVSNMSPEDSSIYLCSVGFRLNEKLFFGSGTQLSVL.

There are a few counts of this clonotype. The chain joins TRBV4-2 to TRBJ2-5; TRBD2 matches 14 bases. The junction had 9 bases not matched to a gene; V was cut back by 2 bases and J by 4 bases. Germline V gene lookup returns CDR1 LGHNA and CDR2 YNFKEQ. The CDR3 loop spans 18 amino acids. The DNA of the CDR3 is TGTGCCAGCAGCCAATGGACTAGCGGGGGGTCCAAGGGAGAGACCCAGTACTTC. Its translation: CASSQWTSGGSKGETQYF.

This sequence joins TRBV20-1 and TRBJ2-3; 10 bases are shared with TRBD2. Germline CDR1 reads DFQATT; CDR2 reads SNEGSKA (reference sequence). V shed 6 bases, J shed 3 bases, and the junction held 15 bases outside the gene matches. The CDR3 length is 17 residues. CDR3 coding DNA: TGCAGTGCAGGGGGGCTAGCGGGAGTGGGTGTAACAGATACGCAGTATTTT. Translating gives CSAGGLAGVGVTDTQYF.

This chain uses TRBV5-5 with TRBJ2-5, with 7 bases matching TRBD1. The germline CDR1 and CDR2 sequences are SGHKS and YYEKEE (reference sequence). V dropped 4 bases and J dropped 1; count of bases not matched to a gene: 7. The CDR3 has 15 amino acids. The CDR3 bases are TGTGCCAGCAGCCCCCTCAGGGGGTTCCAAGAGACCCAGTACTTC. It yields the protein CASSPLRGFQETQYF.

This clonotype has a handful of counts. This chain uses TRBV5-6 with TRBJ2-5, with TRBD2 matching 9 bases. The CDR3 consists of 17 residues. Per germline, CDR1 SGHDT and CDR2 YYEEEE. V shed 3 bases, J shed 0 bases, and the junction held 9 bases outside the gene matches. The DNA for the CDR3 is TGTGCCAGCAGCTCGATACTCTTAGCGGGAGACCAAGAGACCCAGTACTTC. As protein: CASSSILLAGDQETQYF.

In this sample, this clonotype turned up many times. The chain couples TRBV6-1 to TRBJ2-3; 11 bases fit TRBD2. V shed 5 bases, J shed 4 bases, and the junction held 8 bases outside the gene matches. The CDR3 length is 16 residues. The germline V gene has CDR1 MNHNS and CDR2 SASEGT. This CDR3 reads CASSPISGRVADTQYF. CDR3 coding DNA: TGTGCCAGCAGTCCGATTAGCGGGAGGGTGGCAGATACGCAGTATTTT.